These 19 T cell receptor beta chains came from one sample sequenced in a study of identical twins. MiXCR was run by TCRdb on the 5' RACE reads, yielding one entry per CDR3 protein. Here the sample spans 700,000 or so distinct CDR3 sequences, over 8.5% being singletons. These data also formed part of another study, on yellow fever vaccine responses in identical twins.

Source material: PBMCs. The source of these receptors is a woman between 18 and 29 years old in good health.

There are a few counts of this clonotype. The chain carries TRBV12-3 or TRBV12-4 and TRBJ2-5; 11 bases match TRBD1. There are 16 residues in the CDR3. The ends lost 2 bases at V and 5 bases at J; junction bases unmatched: 7. The CDR3 sequence is CASSLKGQGVPETQYF. CDR3 in DNA: TGTGCCAGCAGTTTAAAGGGACAGGGGGTACCCGAGACCCAGTACTTC.

This clonotype occurred many times. J is TRBJ2-3 and V is TRBV5-6; D is ambiguous. The CDR3 totals 15 residues. V lost 0 bases to trimming and J lost 0 bases, with 8 bases between them. The V gene's germline CDR1 is SGHDT and CDR2 YYEEEE. The CDR3 coding sequence is TGTGCCAGCAGCTTGGAAGTTAGCAGCACAGATACGCAGTATTTT. It specifies CASSLEVSSTDTQYF.

This clonotype was counted only a few times. The rearrangement joins TRBV11-2 to TRBJ2-1, with D possibly called TRBD1 or TRBD2 (6 bases each). Germline values: CDR1 SGHAT, CDR2 FQNNGV. The CDR3 runs 14 residues. V gave up 6 bases and J gave up 4 bases, with 13 bases separating them. The CDR3 loop is CASRLTRGYNEQFF. In DNA form, the CDR3 reads TGTGCCAGCAGGCTGACTAGGGGGTACAATGAGCAGTTCTTC.

The CDR3 sequence is CASSVEVSSSYNEQFF. The CDR3 DNA is TGTGCCAGCAGCGTAGAAGTTAGCAGCTCCTACAATGAGCAGTTCTTC. V is TRBV9 and J is TRBJ2-1; D unclear. This CDR3 comprises 16 residues. Trimming took 0 bases from V and 0 from J, leaving 10 bases between them. Germline lookup yields CDR1 SGDLS and CDR2 YYNGEE.

The rearrangement joins TRBV27 to TRBJ2-2; 14 bases are shared with TRBD2. This CDR3 region has 16 residues. CDR1 MNHEY and CDR2 SMNVEV come from the germline V gene (reference sequence). The trim removed 8 bases at V and 7 bases at J, leaving 9 bases unmatched. Here the CDR3 reads CASWGTSGSGGGELFF. The CDR3, as DNA: TGTGCCAGCTGGGGGACTAGCGGGAGCGGGGGCGGGGAGCTGTTTTTT.

The chain recombines TRBV5-5 with TRBJ2-7; D is perhaps TRBD1 or TRBD2 (5 bases each). The length of the CDR3 is 15 residues. Germline assignment: CDR1 SGHKS and CDR2 YYEKEE (reference sequence). V was shortened by 1 base and J by 1 base, with 12 bases between the two germline ends. The CDR3 is CASSLWDVVSYEQYF. The CDR3 bases are TGTGCCAGCAGCTTGTGGGACGTGGTATCCTACGAGCAGTACTTC.

The gene calls are TRBV20-1 and TRBJ1-2; TRBD1 matches at 7 bases. CDR1 is DFQATT and CDR2 is SNEGSKA in the germline V gene (reference sequence). The V gene end was trimmed by 0 bases and the J gene end by 4 bases; junction bases not matched to a gene: 14. The CDR3 extends over 17 amino acids. CDR3 nucleotides: TGCAGTGCTAGAGATGAATTTTGGGAGGGGGCGGGCTATGGCTACACCTTC. Encoded protein: CSARDEFWEGAGYGYTF.

This clonotype came up many times. Written as DNA, the CDR3 is TGTGCCAGTCGAGAAGCGGGAGGCGAGACCCAGTACTTC. Translating it yields CASREAGGETQYF. The chain couples TRBV25-1 to TRBJ2-5, with TRBD2 matching 9 bases. Germline V gene sequence: CDR1 MGHDK, CDR2 SYGVNS. The CDR3 consists of 13 residues. Trimming removed 9 bases from V and 5 bases from J; junction bases left unmatched: 7.

This rearrangement joins TRBV27 to TRBJ2-1, with 9 bases aligning to TRBD2. The CDR3 contains 16 residues. Germline values: CDR1 MNHEY, CDR2 SMNVEV (reference sequence). V was pared by 3 bases and J by 10 bases, with 13 bases of the junction left unmatched. This CDR3 reads CASSFLRGSGSFEQFF. The DNA for the CDR3 is TGTGCCAGCAGTTTTCTTAGGGGTAGCGGGAGTTTCGAGCAGTTCTTC.

The chain has TRBV5-6 and TRBJ2-1; no reliable D call. The CDR3 covers 14 residues. Germline-derived CDR1 and CDR2 are SGHDT and YYEEEE. V lost 0 bases and J 9 bases, leaving 13 bases between the germline ends. This CDR3 is CASSLVGRKLEQFF. CDR3 in DNA: TGTGCCAGCAGCTTGGTAGGGCGGAAGCTTGAGCAGTTCTTC.

This clonotype was recorded a few times. This rearrangement joins TRBV29-1 to TRBJ2-6; D unresolved. V gave up 6 bases and J gave up 4 bases, with 7 bases separating them. The CDR3 totals 12 residues. CDR1 and CDR2 (germline): SQVTM, ANQGSEA. CDR3 sequence: CSVWAGANVLTF. DNA of the CDR3: TGCAGCGTCTGGGCCGGGGCCAACGTCCTGACTTTC.

The chain joins TRBV7-9 to TRBJ1-2, with a weak D call TRBD1 (5 bases). The germline V and J ends were trimmed by 5 bases and 5 bases, with 15 bases remaining between them. Germline-derived CDR1 and CDR2 are SEHNR and FQNEAQ (reference sequence). The CDR3 sequence is 14 residues long. The CDR3 DNA follows: TGTGCCAGCAGCCACTCGAAGTCAGGGTATGGCTACACCTTC. Translation: CASSHSKSGYGYTF. The entire variable domain, with the rest obtained from reference TRBV7-9 and TRBJ1-2, is as follows: DTGVSQNPRHKITKRGQNVTFRCDPISEHNRLYWYRQTLGQGPEFLTYFQNEAQLEKSRLLSDRFSAERPKGSFSTLEIQRTEQGDSAMYLCASSHSKSGYGYTFGSGTRLTVV.

A few counts support this clonotype. The genes are TRBV5-1 and TRBJ2-7; tentatively, D is TRBD2 (6 bases). V lost 0 bases and J lost 3, with 10 bases in between. The germline V gene encodes CDR1 SGHRS and CDR2 YFSETQ. This CDR3 comprises 14 residues. The CDR3: CASSLEGGNYEQYF. The CDR3 coding sequence is TGCGCCAGCAGCTTGGAGGGAGGAAACTACGAGCAGTACTTC.

About this clonotype itself: A much bigger clone sits one base away, suggesting this may be a read error. This chain connects TRBV12-3 or TRBV12-4 to TRBJ2-2; 14 bases agree with TRBD2. The CDR3 has 15 amino acids. The CDR3: CGSSPGLAGAGELFF. CDR3 sequence (DNA): TGTGGCAGCAGTCCGGGACTAGCGGGAGCCGGGGAGCTGTTTTTT.

This clonotype was seen only a few times. The chain is built from TRBV11-2 and TRBJ2-5; TRBD2 matches 14 bases. V lost 5 bases and J lost 6; bases outside the gene matches: 20. Germline values: CDR1 SGHAT, CDR2 FQNNGV. This CDR3 has 20 amino acids. The CDR3: CASSPRGTSGGYPARKTQYF. The CDR3 DNA follows: TGTGCCAGCAGCCCCCGCGGGACTAGCGGGGGTTACCCAGCCCGGAAGACCCAGTACTTC.

This clonotype was observed at least ten times. The chain uses TRBV24-1 and TRBJ2-1; 9 nucleotides align to TRBD1. In germline, CDR1 is KGHDR, CDR2 SFDVKD. This CDR3 region has 16 residues. The V and J ends lost 3 bases and 4 bases, in that order; junction bases with no gene match: 6. DNA of the CDR3: TGTGCCACCAGTGATATACAGGGGGCGGATTACAATGAGCAGTTCTTC. Translation: CATSDIQGADYNEQFF.

The J gene is TRBJ2-7, the V gene TRBV7-8; D might be TRBD1 (6 bases). V gave up 4 bases and J gave up 1 base, with 14 bases separating them. CDR1 and CDR2 (germline): SGHVS, FQNEAQ. This CDR3 region has 15 residues. The CDR3 DNA reads TGTGCCAGCAGCTCTACAGGGTGGGGATCCTACGAGCAGTACTTC. Amino acid sequence: CASSSTGWGSYEQYF.

The J gene is TRBJ1-1, the V gene TRBV12-3 or TRBV12-4, with a possible D match to TRBD1 (5 bases). The CDR3 consists of 14 residues. Trimming pared 6 bases from V and 3 bases from J, leaving 14 bases between. CDR3 DNA sequence: TGTGCCAGCAGACGACCCTCGGGGGACACTGAAGCTTTCTTT. Translating it yields CASRRPSGDTEAFF.

This clonotype was detected only a few times. The chain recombines TRBV20-1 with TRBJ2-6, with D unclear. The CDR3 covers 12 residues. V shed 5 bases and J shed 11 bases, with 13 bases lying between them. Germline loops: CDR1 DFQATT, CDR2 SNEGSKA (reference sequence). CDR3 loop: CSAQNRDDVLTF. CDR3 coding DNA: TGCAGTGCTCAAAATCGAGACGACGTCCTGACTTTC.